Presented here are 30 T cell receptor beta chains from one specimen sequenced in a study of identical twins. From the 5' RACE reads, TCRdb called clonotypes with MiXCR, one entry per CDR3 protein. The sample contains around 650,000 distinct CDR3 sequences, about 7% of which appear only once. The data also belong to a second study, concerning yellow fever vaccine responses in identical twins.

Source material: PBMCs. Receptors originate from a woman younger than 35 in good health.

This clonotype was observed many times. The V call is TRBV5-1, the J call TRBJ1-3; maybe TRBD1 (6 bases). Germline CDR1 SGHRS, CDR2 YFSETQ. Trimming shortened V by 4 bases and J by 0 bases, and 11 bases separated the two germline ends. This CDR3 contains 15 residues. Here the CDR3 reads CASSLPDSSGNTIYF. For the CDR3, the DNA is TGCGCCAGCAGCCTACCGGACAGCTCTGGAAACACCATATATTTT. Supplemented by reference TRBV5-1 and TRBJ1-3, the full variable domain reads KAGVTQTPRYLIKTRGQQVTLSCSPISGHRSVSWYQQTPGQGLQFLFEYFSETQRNKGNFPGRFSGRQFSNSRSEMNVSTLELGDSALYLCASSLPDSSGNTIYFGEGSWLTVV.

This clonotype was found many times. The chain is built from TRBV5-5 and TRBJ1-1, with D perhaps matching TRBD1 (5 bases). Germline V gives CDR1 SGHKS, CDR2 YYEKEE (reference sequence). This CDR3 has 15 residues. Trimming removed 5 bases at V and 0 bases at J, with 14 bases between. As DNA, the CDR3 is TGTGCCAGCAGGGGTGCGGGGCCCATGAACACTGAAGCTTTCTTT. Residues: CASRGAGPMNTEAFF. The full variable domain, in which reference TRBV5-5 and TRBJ1-1 provide the parts outside the CDR3, is DAGVTQSPTHLIKTRGQQVTLRCSPISGHKSVSWYQQVLGQGPQFIFQYYEKEERGRGNFPDRFSARQFPNYSSELNVNALLLGDSALYLCASRGAGPMNTEAFFGQGTRLTVV.

This clonotype was seen repeatedly, ten times or more. V is TRBV29-1 and J is TRBJ2-1; 8 bases fit TRBD2. V shed 2 bases and J 2 bases; nucleotides not matched to a gene: 5. Per the germline V gene, CDR1 is SQVTM and CDR2 is ANQGSEA. The CDR3 spans 15 residues. The CDR3 DNA reads as TGCAGCGTTGAAAACTGGCGGGGGGCCTACAATGAGCAGTTCTTC. Its protein product is CSVENWRGAYNEQFF.

In this sample, this clonotype turned up many times. The chain combines TRBV27 with TRBJ2-3, with a weak D call TRBD1 (5 bases). Trimming took off 7 bases at V and 5 bases at J, with 19 bases between the two ends. The CDR3 runs to 15 residues. CDR1 is MNHEY and CDR2 is SMNVEV in the germline V gene (reference sequence). The CDR3 loop is CASTSYGAGEDTQYF. For the CDR3, the DNA is TGTGCCAGCACTTCTTATGGGGCCGGAGAAGATACGCAGTATTTT.

Ten or more counts support this clonotype. J is TRBJ2-2 and V is TRBV12-3 or TRBV12-4; D may match TRBD1 or TRBD2 (5 bases each). The length of the CDR3 is 15 residues. The V and J ends lost 6 bases and 5 bases respectively, with 16 bases between them. The CDR3 sequence: CASSTRGTATGELFF. The CDR3 nucleotides are TGTGCCAGCAGCACAAGAGGGACCGCGACCGGGGAGCTGTTTTTT.

J is TRBJ2-1 and V is TRBV6-1, with 10 bases that match TRBD2. CDR3 length equals 15 residues. CDR1 is MNHNS and CDR2 is SASEGT in the germline V gene. Trimming took 6 bases from V and 3 from J; bases not matched to a gene: 5. CDR3 residues: CASRASSGGYNEQFF. The CDR3 nucleotides are TGTGCCAGCAGAGCCTCTAGCGGGGGCTACAATGAGCAGTTCTTC.

This clonotype was observed many times. The J gene is TRBJ1-1, the V gene TRBV12-3 or TRBV12-4; D may be TRBD1 (6 bases). This CDR3 region has 14 residues. Trimming took 5 bases from V and 1 from J, leaving 11 bases between them. The CDR3 reads CASSRQVGNTEAFF. CDR3 DNA: TGTGCCAGCAGTCGACAGGTTGGGAACACTGAAGCTTTCTTT.

This clonotype was recorded many times. Here the CDR3 DNA reads TGCAGCGCCCCATTCAACGGAAGGGGGGGGGCCAACGTCCTGACTTTC. It codes for CSAPFNGRGGANVLTF. The rearrangement uses TRBV29-1 and TRBJ2-6; a weak D match, TRBD1 (6 bases). Germline V gene sequence: CDR1 SQVTM, CDR2 ANQGSEA. V was shortened by 7 bases and J by 4 bases, with 20 bases between the two germline ends. The CDR3 totals 16 residues.

This clonotype was detected a few times. The J gene is TRBJ2-7, the V gene TRBV3-1, with D maybe TRBD1 (7 bases). Trimming removed 1 base at V and 3 bases at J, with 13 bases between. This CDR3 contains 15 residues. The germline CDR1 and CDR2 sequences are LGHDT and YNNKEL (reference sequence). The CDR3 is CASSQATGRYYEQYF. In DNA form, the CDR3 reads TGTGCCAGCAGCCAAGCGACAGGGAGGTACTACGAGCAGTACTTC.

This clonotype has just a few counts. The chain employs TRBV6-5 and TRBJ2-3, with D possibly being TRBD2 (5 bases). This CDR3 comprises 16 residues. V was shortened by 0 bases and J by 4 bases, with 14 bases between the two germline ends. Germline V gives CDR1 MNHEY, CDR2 SVGAGI. CDR3 residues: CASSYSRATGADTQYF. Here the CDR3 DNA reads TGTGCCAGCAGTTACTCGAGGGCCACCGGGGCAGATACGCAGTATTTT.

This clonotype was found many times. This chain uses TRBV12-3 or TRBV12-4 with TRBJ2-1, with D tentatively TRBD1 (6 bases). With 3 bases removed from V and 0 bases from J, the gap between germline ends came to 9 bases. The CDR3 consists of 15 residues. The CDR3 bases are TGTGCCAGCAGTTTTGTGGGGGCCTCCTACAATGAGCAGTTCTTC. Its translation is CASSFVGASYNEQFF.

This clonotype was found many times. The chain links TRBV12-3 or TRBV12-4 to TRBJ2-2; 8 positions agree with TRBD2. This CDR3 region has 17 residues. Trimming at V came to 6 bases and at J to 3 bases, leaving 12 bases not matched to a gene. The CDR3 DNA is TGTGCCAGCAGGGACCCCCGCGGGGGGCAGCACACCGGGGAGCTGTTTTTT. As protein: CASRDPRGGQHTGELFF.

In its sample, this clonotype was seen many times. The CDR3 loop is CASSLANANTGELFF. For the CDR3, the DNA is TGTGCCAGCAGCTTAGCGAATGCGAACACCGGGGAGCTGTTTTTT. The V gene is TRBV7-9, the J gene TRBJ2-2; D is unresolved. The germline V and J ends were trimmed by 0 bases and 0 bases, with 5 bases remaining between them. The CDR3 has 15 amino acids. The germline V gene has CDR1 SEHNR and CDR2 FQNEAQ (reference sequence).

This clonotype appeared a few times. The chain recombines TRBV9 with TRBJ2-1; the D call may be TRBD1 or TRBD2 (5 bases each). This CDR3 has 14 residues. CDR1 and CDR2 (germline): SGDLS, YYNGEE. V gave up 10 bases and J gave up 2 bases, with 16 bases separating them. The CDR3 sequence: CASRGVDTYNEQFF. CDR3 DNA sequence: TGTGCCTCCCGAGGGGTAGACACCTACAATGAGCAGTTCTTC.

This clonotype was recorded a few times. This chain links TRBV5-1 with TRBJ1-1; D possibly corresponds to TRBD1 (6 bases). The length of the CDR3 is 15 residues. The ends were cut back, 5 bases at V and 0 bases at J, with 14 bases in the middle. Germline V gene data show CDR1 as SGHRS and CDR2 as YFSETQ. The CDR3 loop is CASSHQGSVNTEAFF. CDR3 sequence (DNA): TGCGCCAGCAGTCACCAGGGGTCAGTGAACACTGAAGCTTTCTTT.

This clonotype was picked up one time. Just one base apart from a much larger clone, this may be a read error. The chain joins TRBV5-1 to TRBJ2-2; no clear D gene. This CDR3 comprises 15 residues. Germline V lookup: CDR1 SGHRS, CDR2 YFSETQ. This CDR3 reads CASRVTATDTVELFF. CDR3 nucleotide sequence: TGCGCCAGCAGAGTGACCGCTACCGACACCGTGGAGCTGTTTTTT.

The chain combines TRBV9 with TRBJ2-7; D is possibly TRBD1 (8 bases). In germline, CDR1 is SGDLS, CDR2 YYNGEE. The CDR3 sequence is 16 residues long. Trimming shortened V by 2 bases and J by 4 bases, and 19 bases separated the two germline ends. The CDR3 loop is CASSVSDRGGGYEQYF. CDR3 coding DNA: TGTGCCAGCAGCGTTTCCGACAGGGGAGGGGGGTACGAGCAGTACTTC.

This clonotype was detected many times. This rearrangement joins TRBV24-1 to TRBJ2-5; 7 bases map to TRBD1. The junction had 8 bases not matched to a gene; V was cut back by 4 bases and J by 4 bases. The germline CDR1 and CDR2 sequences are KGHDR and SFDVKD. This CDR3 has 15 residues. The CDR3 is CATSETGTVLETQYF. CDR3 coding DNA: TGTGCCACCAGTGAAACCGGGACAGTTTTAGAGACCCAGTACTTC.

CDR3 sequence: CATSRQMYQETQYF. CDR3 bases: TGTGCCACCAGCAGACAGATGTACCAAGAGACCCAGTACTTC. V is TRBV15 and J is TRBJ2-5; D remains unclear. The CDR3 is made up of 14 amino acids. V lost 2 bases and J lost 0, with 7 bases in between. The germline CDR1 and CDR2 sequences are LNHNV and YYDKDF (reference sequence).

The sample holds many counts of this clonotype. The V call is TRBV20-1, the J call TRBJ1-5; D is perhaps TRBD1 (5 bases). CDR1 is DFQATT and CDR2 is SNEGSKA in the germline V gene (reference sequence). The CDR3 totals 14 residues. Trimming left V 8 bases short and J 4 bases short, with 18 bases between. For the CDR3, the DNA is TGCAGTTCTGCCCGGCGGGGGGGGAATCAGCCCCAGCATTTT. Translated, it gives CSSARRGGNQPQHF.

In its sample, this clonotype was seen many times. V is TRBV5-6 and J is TRBJ1-5, with 8 bases that match TRBD1. The CDR3 runs 17 residues. The V gene end was trimmed by 2 bases and the J gene end by 2 bases; junction bases not matched to a gene: 9. Germline V gene data show CDR1 as SGHDT and CDR2 as YYEEEE. In nucleotides, the CDR3 is TGTGCCAGCAGCTTCGCCGGGACAGGATACGGCAATCAGCCCCAGCATTTT. It translates to CASSFAGTGYGNQPQHF.

This chain uses TRBV12-3 or TRBV12-4 with TRBJ2-7; TRBD2 is a possible D gene (7 bases). The germline V and J ends were trimmed by 6 bases and 5 bases, with 11 bases remaining between them. This CDR3 is 12 amino acids long. Here the CDR3 reads CASRGGPDEQYF. The CDR3 DNA reads as TGTGCCAGCAGGGGGGGGCCGGACGAGCAGTACTTC.

This clonotype was recorded a few times. This chain joins TRBV7-6 and TRBJ2-1; a possible D gene is TRBD2 (6 bases). The CDR3 has 16 amino acids. The V gene's germline CDR1 is SGHVS and CDR2 FNYEAQ. Trimming shortened V by 3 bases and J by 2 bases, and 14 bases separated the two germline ends. The CDR3 loop reads CASSLNPRGTYNEQFF. The CDR3 nucleotides read TGTGCCAGCAGCTTGAATCCGCGGGGAACCTACAATGAGCAGTTCTTC.

The chain employs TRBV5-1 and TRBJ2-7; 10 bases map to TRBD1. The germline gives CDR1 SGHRS, CDR2 YFSETQ. This CDR3 region has 15 residues. V lost 2 bases, J lost 2 bases, and 4 bases stayed unmatched. The CDR3 spells CASSLGGTGAYEQYF. The CDR3 DNA sequence: TGCGCCAGCAGCTTAGGGGGGACAGGGGCCTACGAGCAGTACTTC.

The chain is built from TRBV3-1 and TRBJ2-7; D may be TRBD2 (7 bases). Germline lookup yields CDR1 LGHDT and CDR2 YNNKEL (reference sequence). V gave up 2 bases and J gave up 9 bases, with 20 bases separating them. The CDR3 length is 15 residues. The CDR3 reads CASSQRTAGLERQYF. CDR3 coding DNA: TGTGCCAGCAGCCAAAGGACAGCAGGACTAGAGAGGCAGTACTTC.

The genes are TRBV5-1 and TRBJ2-3, with TRBD2 matching over 9 bases. V lost 3 bases and J lost 0; bases outside the gene matches: 5. This CDR3 is 16 amino acids long. Per the germline V gene, CDR1 is SGHRS and CDR2 is YFSETQ. The CDR3 sequence: CASSSHSGSSTDTQYF. The CDR3 nucleotides read TGCGCCAGCAGCTCGCATAGCGGGAGTAGCACAGATACGCAGTATTTT.

This clonotype was observed many times. The chain is built from TRBV20-1 and TRBJ2-1; D is unclear. Germline-derived CDR1 and CDR2 are DFQATT and SNEGSKA (reference sequence). The CDR3 loop spans 14 amino acids. Trimming took off 4 bases at V and 4 bases at J, with 14 bases between the two ends. CDR3 protein: CSAIDPGPYNEQFF. The CDR3 nucleotides read TGCAGTGCTATAGACCCGGGCCCTTACAATGAGCAGTTCTTC.

The chain combines TRBV7-9 with TRBJ2-7; tentative D call: TRBD1 (6 bases). V dropped 4 bases and J dropped 5 bases, with 12 bases sitting between them. Germline-derived CDR1 and CDR2 are SEHNR and FQNEAQ (reference sequence). The CDR3 spans 13 residues. The chain's CDR3 is CASSSGARDEQYV. For the CDR3, the DNA is TGTGCCAGCAGCTCAGGGGCCCGAGACGAGCAGTACGTC.

This clonotype was recorded many times. This sequence joins TRBV20-1 and TRBJ2-1, with D hard to call. This CDR3 contains 12 residues. Deletions cut 1 base from V and 6 bases from J, with 7 bases between. Germline V gene lookup returns CDR1 DFQATT and CDR2 SNEGSKA (reference sequence). The CDR3 sequence is CSARAGSNEQFF. CDR3 bases: TGCAGTGCTAGAGCCGGAAGCAATGAGCAGTTCTTC.

This clonotype was seen ten or more times. The CDR3: CASSEEPGPSMGAKNIQYF. As DNA, the CDR3 is TGTGCCAGCAGCGAAGAACCGGGACCTTCGATGGGGGCCAAAAACATTCAGTACTTC. The V call is TRBV7-8, the J call TRBJ2-4, with D perhaps matching TRBD1 or TRBD2 (5 bases each). V was trimmed by 5 bases and J by 1 base, leaving 24 bases between them. The CDR3 sequence is 19 residues long. Per germline, CDR1 SGHVS and CDR2 FQNEAQ. The variable domain in full, with the rest retrieved from reference TRBV7-8 and TRBJ2-4, is GAGVSQSPRYKVAKRGQDVALRCDPISGHVSLFWYQQALGQGPEFLTYFQNEAQLDKSGLPSDRFFAERPEGSVSTLKIQRTQQEDSAVYLCASSEEPGPSMGAKNIQYFGAGTRLSVL.